The rows below give T cell receptor beta chains drawn from one sample of a study of OX40 agonist ivuxolimab in advanced cancers. The method was immunoSEQ multiplex PCR; TCRdb's version includes in-frame clones alone and lacks a portion of them. Among approximately 90,000 clones listed, around 90% were seen once. The sample in question was CD4+ or CD8+ T cells sorted from blood, obtained in a trial of the OX40 agonist ivuxolimab. Receptors were obtained from an adult with an advanced solid tumor such as melanoma, head and neck, liver or kidney cancer. Each CDR3 is given with its conserved first and last residue. The order of the fields is clone size, V gene, J gene, D gene, CDR3 protein, CDR3 DNA. A D gene is named only where the DNA matches it firmly. Clone size, where shown, is once, few, many, or a class for clones that have expanded.

>.|TRBV14|TRBJ2-7|TRBD1
CASSQGQGRRNEQYF
TGTGCCAGCAGCCAAGGACAGGGGAGAAGAAACGAGCAGTACTTC
>.|TRBV20-1|TRBJ2-7|.
CSASLTSRQYF
TGCAGTGCTTCTCTAACCAGTAGGCAGTACTTC
>.|TRBV4-3|TRBJ2-2|.
CASSQEAAPYNTGELFF
TGCGCCAGCAGCCAAGAGGCGGCCCCCTACAACACCGGGGAGCTGTTTTTT
>.|TRBV5-4|TRBJ2-1|.
CASSLERGSSEQFF
TGTGCCAGCAGCTTGGAGAGGGGGAGCAGTGAGCAGTTCTTC
>.|TRBV7-8|TRBJ1-2|TRBD1
CASSFLPATGAYYGYTF
TGTGCCAGCAGCTTCCTTCCCGCGACAGGGGCCTACTATGGCTACACCTTC
>.|TRBV5-1|TRBJ1-1|TRBD1
CASSLGQGSTEAFF
TGCGCCAGCAGCTTGGGACAGGGTTCCACTGAAGCTTTCTTT
>.|TRBV6-6|TRBJ1-3|.
CASSYEGNTIYF
TGTGCCAGCAGTTACGAGGGAAACACCATATATTTT
>few|TRBV28|TRBJ1-5|.
CASSPTGTGNQPQHF
TGTGCCAGCAGTCCTACAGGGACGGGCAATCAGCCCCAGCATTTT
>.|TRBV2|TRBJ1-6|.
CASVALDSPLHF
TGTGCCTCGGTGGCCTTGGATTCACCCCTCCACTTT
>.|TRBV29-1|TRBJ1-2|.
CSVKRAPASYGYTF
TGCAGCGTTAAGAGAGCCCCAGCCTCCTATGGCTACACCTTC
>.|TRBV5-1|TRBJ2-5|.
CASSLVGGQETQYF
TGCGCCAGCAGCTTGGTTGGGGGGCAAGAGACCCAGTACTTC
>.|TRBV19|TRBJ1-6|.
CASSIFRDDSPLHF
TGTGCCAGTAGTATCTTTAGGGATGATTCACCCCTCCACTTT
>.|TRBV6-5|TRBJ2-7|.
CASRKGASSYEQYF
TGTGCCAGCAGAAAAGGTGCTTCCTCCTACGAGCAGTACTTC
>.|TRBV7-2|TRBJ2-3|.
CASSRSGLLTDTQYF
TGTGCCAGCAGCCGTAGCGGATTACTCACAGATACGCAGTATTTT
>.|TRBV9|TRBJ2-2|TRBD1
CASSLGQMNTGELFF
TGTGCCAGCAGCCTGGGACAGATGAACACCGGGGAGCTGTTTTTT
>.|TRBV11-2|TRBJ1-1|TRBD1
CASSTFKGDRVANTEAFF
TGTGCCAGCAGCACCTTTAAGGGGGACAGGGTTGCGAACACTGAAGCTTTCTTT
>.|TRBV28|TRBJ2-2|.
CASSGQGATGELFF
TGTGCCAGCAGTGGCCAGGGTGCAACCGGGGAGCTGTTTTTT
>.|TRBV10-2|TRBJ2-5|.
CASGRYQETQYF
TGCGCCTCGGGGCGATACCAAGAGACCCAGTACTTC
>few|TRBV28|TRBJ1-4|TRBD1
CASSAGQAATNEKLFF
TGTGCCAGCAGTGCCGGACAGGCTGCAACTAATGAAAAACTGTTTTTT
>.|TRBV7-9|TRBJ2-7|.
CASSWGASSYEQYF
TGTGCCAGCAGCTGGGGGGCGAGCTCCTACGAGCAGTACTTC
>.|TRBV23-1|TRBJ1-5|TRBD1
CASSQSGTGGPNQPQHF
TGCGCCAGCAGTCAATCTGGGACAGGGGGCCCGAATCAGCCCCAGCATTTT
>.|TRBV5-1|TRBJ1-4|.
CASSLATGTLNEKLFF
TGCGCCAGCAGCTTGGCCACGGGAACCTTAAATGAAAAACTGTTTTTT
>.|TRBV4-2|TRBJ2-4|TRBD2
CASSLAPGGRDFDIQYF
TGTGCCAGCAGCCTAGCGCCGGGAGGCAGGGACTTTGACATTCAGTACTTC
>.|TRBV30|TRBJ2-7|.
CAWSRRSEQYF
TGTGCCTGGAGCCGCAGATCCGAGCAGTACTTC
>.|TRBV10-3|TRBJ1-2|TRBD1
CAIRPGTGVYGYTF
TGTGCCATCAGGCCCGGGACAGGGGTTTATGGCTACACCTTC